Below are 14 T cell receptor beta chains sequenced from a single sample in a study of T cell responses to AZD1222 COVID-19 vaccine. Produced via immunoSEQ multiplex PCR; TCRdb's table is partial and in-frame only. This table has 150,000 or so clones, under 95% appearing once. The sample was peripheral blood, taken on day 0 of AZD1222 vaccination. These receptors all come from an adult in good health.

The CDR3: CASSSTDSRQRGYTF. CDR3 sequence (DNA): TGTGCCAGCAGCTCTACGGATTCCAGACAGAGGGGCTACACCTTC. The V call is TRBV7-9, the J call TRBJ1-2; maybe TRBD1 (5 bases). The V end lost 4 bases, the J end lost 8 bases, and 20 bases lay between the germline ends. CDR1 is SEHNR and CDR2 is FQNEAQ in the germline V gene (reference sequence). The CDR3 sequence is 15 residues long.

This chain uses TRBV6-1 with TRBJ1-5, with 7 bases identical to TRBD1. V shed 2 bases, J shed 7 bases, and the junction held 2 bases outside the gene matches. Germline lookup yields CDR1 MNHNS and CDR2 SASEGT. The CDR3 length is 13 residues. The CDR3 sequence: CASSERQGQPQHF. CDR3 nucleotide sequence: TGTGCCAGCAGTGAAAGACAGGGACAGCCCCAGCATTTT.

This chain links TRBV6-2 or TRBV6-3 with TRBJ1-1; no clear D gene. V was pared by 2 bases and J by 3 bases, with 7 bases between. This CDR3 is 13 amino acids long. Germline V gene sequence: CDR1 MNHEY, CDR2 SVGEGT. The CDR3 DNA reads TGTGCCAGCAGTTACGAGGGCCACACTGAAGCTTTCTTT. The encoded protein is CASSYEGHTEAFF.

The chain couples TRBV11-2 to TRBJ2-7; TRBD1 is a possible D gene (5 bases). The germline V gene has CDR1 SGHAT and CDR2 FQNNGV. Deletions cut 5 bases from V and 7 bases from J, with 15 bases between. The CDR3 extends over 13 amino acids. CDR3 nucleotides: TGTGCCAGCAGCCCCACCGTCCAGGGAGAGCAGTACTTC. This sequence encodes CASSPTVQGEQYF.

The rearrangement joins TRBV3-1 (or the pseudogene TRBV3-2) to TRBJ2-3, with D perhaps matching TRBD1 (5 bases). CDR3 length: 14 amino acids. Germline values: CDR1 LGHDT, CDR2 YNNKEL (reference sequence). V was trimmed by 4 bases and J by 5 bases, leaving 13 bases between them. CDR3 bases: TGTGCCAGCAGCCCGTCCCCTAGGGGAGATACGCAGTATTTT. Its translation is CASSPSPRGDTQYF.

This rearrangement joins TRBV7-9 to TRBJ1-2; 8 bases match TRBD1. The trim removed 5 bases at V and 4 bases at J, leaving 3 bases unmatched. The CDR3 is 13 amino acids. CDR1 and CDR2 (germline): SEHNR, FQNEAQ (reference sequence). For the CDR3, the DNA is TGTGCCAGCAGCCAAACAGGGGGCTATGGCTACACCTTC. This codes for CASSQTGGYGYTF.

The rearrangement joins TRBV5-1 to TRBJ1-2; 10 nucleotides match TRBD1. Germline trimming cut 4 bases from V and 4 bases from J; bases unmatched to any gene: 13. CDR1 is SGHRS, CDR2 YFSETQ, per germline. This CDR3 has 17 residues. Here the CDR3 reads CASSPRQGAFVGYGYTF. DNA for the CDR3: TGCGCCAGCAGCCCCCGACAGGGGGCTTTCGTTGGCTATGGCTACACCTTC.

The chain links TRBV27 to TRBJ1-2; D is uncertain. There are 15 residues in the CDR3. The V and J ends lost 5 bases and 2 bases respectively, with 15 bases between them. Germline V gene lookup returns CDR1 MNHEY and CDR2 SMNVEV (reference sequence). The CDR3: CASSLSPVGNYGYTF. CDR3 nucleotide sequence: TGTGCCAGCAGTCTGTCCCCAGTGGGAAACTATGGCTACACCTTC.

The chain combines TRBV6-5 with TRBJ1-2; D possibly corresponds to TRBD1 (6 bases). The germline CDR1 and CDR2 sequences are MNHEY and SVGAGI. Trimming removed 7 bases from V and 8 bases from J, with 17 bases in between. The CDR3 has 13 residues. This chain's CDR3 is CASTTRGQSGYTF. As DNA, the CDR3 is TGTGCCAGCACCACCCGGGGGCAGTCAGGCTACACCTTC.

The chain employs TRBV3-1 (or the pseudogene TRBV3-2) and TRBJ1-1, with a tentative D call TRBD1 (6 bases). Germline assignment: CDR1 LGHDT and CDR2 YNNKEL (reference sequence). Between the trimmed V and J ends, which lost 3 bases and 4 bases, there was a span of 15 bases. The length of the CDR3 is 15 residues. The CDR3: CASSQEGQIGTEAFF. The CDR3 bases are TGTGCCAGCAGCCAGGAAGGACAGATCGGCACTGAAGCTTTCTTT.

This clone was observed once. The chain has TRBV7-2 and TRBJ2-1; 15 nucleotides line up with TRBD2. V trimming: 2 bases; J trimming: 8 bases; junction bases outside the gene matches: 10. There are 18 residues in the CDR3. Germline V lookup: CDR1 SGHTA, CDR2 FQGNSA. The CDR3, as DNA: TGTGCCAGCAGCTTATCACCTGGACTAGCGGGAGGGAAGGATGAGCAGTTCTTC. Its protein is CASSLSPGLAGGKDEQFF.

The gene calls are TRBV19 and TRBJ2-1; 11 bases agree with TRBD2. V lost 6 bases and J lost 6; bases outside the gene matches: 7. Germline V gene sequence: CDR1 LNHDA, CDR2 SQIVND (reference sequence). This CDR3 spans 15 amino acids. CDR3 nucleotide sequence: TGTGCCAGTAGCCTAGCGGGAGGAGGGATCAATGAGCAGTTCTTC. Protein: CASSLAGGGINEQFF.

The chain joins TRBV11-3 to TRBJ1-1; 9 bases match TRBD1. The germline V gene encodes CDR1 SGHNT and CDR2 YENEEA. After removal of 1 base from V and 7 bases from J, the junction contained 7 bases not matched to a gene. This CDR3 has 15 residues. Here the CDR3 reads CASSLGGQGRSEAFF. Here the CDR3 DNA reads TGTGCCAGCAGCTTAGGGGGACAGGGAAGGAGTGAAGCTTTCTTT. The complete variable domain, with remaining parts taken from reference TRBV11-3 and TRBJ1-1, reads EAGVVQSPRYKIIEKKQPVAFWCNPISGHNTLYWYLQNLGQGPELLIRYENEEAVDDSQLPKDRFSAERLKGVDSTLKIQPAELGDSAVYLCASSLGGQGRSEAFFGQGTRLTVV.

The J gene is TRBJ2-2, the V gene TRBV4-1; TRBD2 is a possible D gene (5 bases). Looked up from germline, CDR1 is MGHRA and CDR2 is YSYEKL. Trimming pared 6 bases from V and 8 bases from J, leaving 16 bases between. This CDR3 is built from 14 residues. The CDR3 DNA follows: TGCGCCAGCAGTCGGCAGCCGGGATGGGGGGAGCTGTTTTTT. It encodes CASSRQPGWGELFF.